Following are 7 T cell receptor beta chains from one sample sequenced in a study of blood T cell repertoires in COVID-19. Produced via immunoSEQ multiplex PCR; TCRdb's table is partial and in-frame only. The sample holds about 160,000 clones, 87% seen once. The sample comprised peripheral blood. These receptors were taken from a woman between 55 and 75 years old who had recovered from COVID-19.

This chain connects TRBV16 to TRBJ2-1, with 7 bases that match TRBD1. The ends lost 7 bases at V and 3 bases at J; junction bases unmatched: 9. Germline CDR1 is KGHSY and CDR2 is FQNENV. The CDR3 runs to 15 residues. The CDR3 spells CASNTEQGRYNEQFF. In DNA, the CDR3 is TGTGCCAGCAACACAGAACAGGGGCGCTACAATGAGCAGTTCTTC.

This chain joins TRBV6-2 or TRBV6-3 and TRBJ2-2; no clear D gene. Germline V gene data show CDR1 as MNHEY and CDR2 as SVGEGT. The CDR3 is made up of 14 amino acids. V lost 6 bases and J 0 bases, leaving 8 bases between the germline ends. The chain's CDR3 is CASSQLANTGELFF. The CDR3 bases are TGTGCCAGCAGCCAACTGGCGAACACCGGGGAGCTGTTTTTT.

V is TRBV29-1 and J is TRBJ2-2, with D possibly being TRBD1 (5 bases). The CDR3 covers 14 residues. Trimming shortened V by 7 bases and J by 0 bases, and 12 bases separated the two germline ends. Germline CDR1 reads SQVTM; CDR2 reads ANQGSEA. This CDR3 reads CSAWTQANTGELFF. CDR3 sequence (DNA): TGCAGCGCCTGGACACAGGCGAACACCGGGGAGCTGTTTTTT.

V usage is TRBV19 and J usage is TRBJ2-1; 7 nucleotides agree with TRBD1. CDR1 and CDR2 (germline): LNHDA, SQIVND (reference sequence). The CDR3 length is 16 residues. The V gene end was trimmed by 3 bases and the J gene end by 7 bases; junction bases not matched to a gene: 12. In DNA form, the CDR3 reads TGTGCCAGTAGTATGGGTCTCGGGACAGTCGCTAATGAGCAGTTCTTC. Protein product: CASSMGLGTVANEQFF.

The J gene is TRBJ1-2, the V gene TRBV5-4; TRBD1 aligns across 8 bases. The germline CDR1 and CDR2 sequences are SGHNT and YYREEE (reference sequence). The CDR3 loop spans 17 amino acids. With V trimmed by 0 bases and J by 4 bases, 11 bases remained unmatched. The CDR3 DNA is TGTGCCAGCAGCTTGGCCCAGGGGGCACAACCCGTCTATGGCTACACCTTC. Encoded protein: CASSLAQGAQPVYGYTF.

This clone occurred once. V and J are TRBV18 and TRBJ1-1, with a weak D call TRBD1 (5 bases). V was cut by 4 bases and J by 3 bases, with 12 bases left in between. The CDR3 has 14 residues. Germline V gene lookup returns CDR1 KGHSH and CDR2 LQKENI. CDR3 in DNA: TGTGCCAGCTCACAAGTAGGAGGGGACACTGAAGCTTTCTTT. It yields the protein CASSQVGGDTEAFF.

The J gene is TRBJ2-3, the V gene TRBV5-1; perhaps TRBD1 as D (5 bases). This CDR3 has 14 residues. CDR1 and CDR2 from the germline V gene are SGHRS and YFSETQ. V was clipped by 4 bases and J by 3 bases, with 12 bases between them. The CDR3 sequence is CASSPQGGTDTQYF. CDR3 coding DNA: TGCGCCAGCAGCCCCCAGGGTGGGACAGATACGCAGTATTTT.